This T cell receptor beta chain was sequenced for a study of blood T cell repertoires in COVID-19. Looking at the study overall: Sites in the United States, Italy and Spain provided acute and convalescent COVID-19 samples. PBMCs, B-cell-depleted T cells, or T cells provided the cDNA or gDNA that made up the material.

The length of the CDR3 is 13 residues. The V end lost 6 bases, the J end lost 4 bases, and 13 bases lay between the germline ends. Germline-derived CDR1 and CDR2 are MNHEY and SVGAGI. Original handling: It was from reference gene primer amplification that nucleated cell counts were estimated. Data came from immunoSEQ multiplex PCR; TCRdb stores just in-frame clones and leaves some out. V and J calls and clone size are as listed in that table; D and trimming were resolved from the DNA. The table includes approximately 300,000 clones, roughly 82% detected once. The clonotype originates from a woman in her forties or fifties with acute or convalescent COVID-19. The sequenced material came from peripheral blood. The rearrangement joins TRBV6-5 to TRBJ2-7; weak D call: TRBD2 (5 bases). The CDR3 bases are TGTGCCAGCAGACCCTCAAGGAGGTACGAGCAGTACTTC. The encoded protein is CASRPSRRYEQYF.